The clone carrying this TCR beta chain was recorded a few times. This entry is derived from a study of cytomegalovirus exposure and HLA in healthy donors. Looking at the study overall: Clustering assigned 81% of the 350 to 400 genotyped donors to the Caucasian-associated ancestry cluster.

Trimming pared 0 bases from V and 4 bases from J, leaving 13 bases between. This CDR3 contains 15 residues. Per the germline V gene, CDR1 is SGHRS and CDR2 is YFSETQ. Amplification used 60 Vbeta primers and 13 Jbeta primers. Generated by immunoSEQ multiplex PCR, the TCRdb table keeps only in-frame clones and is missing some. Of under 150,000 clones listed, roughly 9.6% are singletons. This sequence originates from a woman in her thirties or forties in good health and CMV-seropositive. Source material: PBMCs. The chain uses TRBV5-1 and TRBJ2-5; D unresolved. CDR3 coding DNA: TGCGCCAGCAGCTTGGCCCTCCCCTCCGGAGAGACCCAGTACTTC. Its protein product is CASSLALPSGETQYF.